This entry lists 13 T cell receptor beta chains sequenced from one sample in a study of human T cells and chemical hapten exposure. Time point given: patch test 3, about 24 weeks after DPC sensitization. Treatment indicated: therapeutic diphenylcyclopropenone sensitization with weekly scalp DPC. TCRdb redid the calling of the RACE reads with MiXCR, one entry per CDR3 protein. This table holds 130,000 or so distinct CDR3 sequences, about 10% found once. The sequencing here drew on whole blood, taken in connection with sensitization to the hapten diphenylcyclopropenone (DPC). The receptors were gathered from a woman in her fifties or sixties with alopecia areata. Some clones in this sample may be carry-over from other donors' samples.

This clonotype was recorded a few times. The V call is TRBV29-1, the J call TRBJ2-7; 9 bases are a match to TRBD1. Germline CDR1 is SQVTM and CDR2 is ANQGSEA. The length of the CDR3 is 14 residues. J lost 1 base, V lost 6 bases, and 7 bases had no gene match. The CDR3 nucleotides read TGCAGCGTAGAGGACAGGGGACGTTCCTACGAGCAGTACTTC. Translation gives CSVEDRGRSYEQYF.

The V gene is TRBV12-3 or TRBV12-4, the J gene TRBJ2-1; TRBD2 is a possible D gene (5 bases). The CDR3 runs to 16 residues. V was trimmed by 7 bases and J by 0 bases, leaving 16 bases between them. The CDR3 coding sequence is TGTGCCAGCATCTGGGTTGGTGGGAGCTCCTACAATGAGCAGTTCTTC. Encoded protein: CASIWVGGSSYNEQFF.

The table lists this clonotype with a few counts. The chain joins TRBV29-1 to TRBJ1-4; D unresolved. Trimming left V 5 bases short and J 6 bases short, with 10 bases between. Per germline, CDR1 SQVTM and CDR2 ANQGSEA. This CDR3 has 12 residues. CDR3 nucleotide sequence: TGCAGCGTTATAGGACGTTATGAAAAACTGTTTTTT. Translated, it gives CSVIGRYEKLFF.

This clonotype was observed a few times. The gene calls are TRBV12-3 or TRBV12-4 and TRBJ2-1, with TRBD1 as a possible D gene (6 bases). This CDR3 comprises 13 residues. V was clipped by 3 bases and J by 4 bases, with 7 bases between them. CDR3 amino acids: CASSFGQYNEQFF. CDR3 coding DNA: TGTGCCAGCAGTTTTGGACAGTACAATGAGCAGTTCTTC.

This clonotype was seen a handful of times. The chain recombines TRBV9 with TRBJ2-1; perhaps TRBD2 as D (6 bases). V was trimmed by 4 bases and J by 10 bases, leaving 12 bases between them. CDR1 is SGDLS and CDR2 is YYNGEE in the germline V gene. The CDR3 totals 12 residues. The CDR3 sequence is CASSTGGREQFF. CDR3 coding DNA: TGTGCCAGCAGCACCGGAGGGCGGGAGCAGTTCTTC.

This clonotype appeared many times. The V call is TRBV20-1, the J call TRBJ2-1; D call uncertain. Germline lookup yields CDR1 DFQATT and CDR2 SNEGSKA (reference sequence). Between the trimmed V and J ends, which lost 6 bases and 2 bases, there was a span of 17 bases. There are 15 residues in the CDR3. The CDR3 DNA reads TGCAGTGCCGGTTCCCTTTCCTCAACCTACAATGAGCAGTTCTTC. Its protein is CSAGSLSSTYNEQFF.

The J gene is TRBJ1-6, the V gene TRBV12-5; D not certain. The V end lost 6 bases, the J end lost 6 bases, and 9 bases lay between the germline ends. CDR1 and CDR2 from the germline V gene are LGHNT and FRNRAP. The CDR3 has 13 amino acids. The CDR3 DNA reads TGTGCTAGTGGGGAACAGACTAATTCACCCCTCCACTTT. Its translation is CASGEQTNSPLHF.

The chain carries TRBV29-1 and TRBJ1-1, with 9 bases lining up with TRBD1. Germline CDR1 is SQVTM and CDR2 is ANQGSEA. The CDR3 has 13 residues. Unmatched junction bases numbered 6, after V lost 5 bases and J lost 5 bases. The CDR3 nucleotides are TGCAGCGTTCAACAGGGGGCGAGAACTGAAGCTTTCTTT. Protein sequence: CSVQQGARTEAFF.

CDR3 protein: CASSLAYAGAQETQYF. CDR3 nucleotides: TGCGCCAGCAGCTTGGCCTACGCGGGGGCTCAAGAGACCCAGTACTTC. The V and J genes are TRBV5-1 and TRBJ2-5; tentatively, D is TRBD2 (7 bases). The CDR3 totals 16 residues. Germline loops: CDR1 SGHRS, CDR2 YFSETQ. V dropped 0 bases and J dropped 2 bases, with 14 bases sitting between them.

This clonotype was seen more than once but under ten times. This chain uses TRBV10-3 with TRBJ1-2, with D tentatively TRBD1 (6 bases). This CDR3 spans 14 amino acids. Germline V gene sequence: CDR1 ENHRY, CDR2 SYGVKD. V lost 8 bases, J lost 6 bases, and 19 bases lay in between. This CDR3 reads CAIPSGAGGDGYTF. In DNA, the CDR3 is TGTGCCATCCCCTCAGGGGCCGGCGGAGATGGCTACACCTTC.

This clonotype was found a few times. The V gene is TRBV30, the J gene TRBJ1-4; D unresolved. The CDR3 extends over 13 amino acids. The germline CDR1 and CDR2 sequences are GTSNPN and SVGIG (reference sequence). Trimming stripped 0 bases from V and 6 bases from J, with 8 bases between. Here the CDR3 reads CAWSVGGDEKLFF. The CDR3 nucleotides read TGTGCCTGGAGTGTCGGCGGAGATGAAAAACTGTTTTTT. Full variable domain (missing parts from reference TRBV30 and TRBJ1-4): SQTIHQWPATLVQPVGSPLSLECTVEGTSNPNLYWYRQAAGRGLQLLFYSVGIGQISSEVPQNLSASRPQDRQFILSSKKLLLSDSGFYLCAWSVGGDEKLFFGSGTQLSVL.

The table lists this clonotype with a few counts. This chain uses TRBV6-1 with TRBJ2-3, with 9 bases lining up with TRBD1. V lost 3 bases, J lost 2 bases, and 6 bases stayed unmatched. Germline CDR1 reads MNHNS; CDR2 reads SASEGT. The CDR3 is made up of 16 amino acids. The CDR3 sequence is CASSELQGALTDTQYF. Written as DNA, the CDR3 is TGTGCCAGCAGTGAGCTACAGGGGGCCCTCACAGATACGCAGTATTTT.

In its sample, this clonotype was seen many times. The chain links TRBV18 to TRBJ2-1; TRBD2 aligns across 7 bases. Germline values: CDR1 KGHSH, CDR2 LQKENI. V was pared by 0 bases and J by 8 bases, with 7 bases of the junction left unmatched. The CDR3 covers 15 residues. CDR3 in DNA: TGTGCCAGCTCACCACCGGGACTATCCTTATATGAGCAGTTCTTC. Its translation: CASSPPGLSLYEQFF.